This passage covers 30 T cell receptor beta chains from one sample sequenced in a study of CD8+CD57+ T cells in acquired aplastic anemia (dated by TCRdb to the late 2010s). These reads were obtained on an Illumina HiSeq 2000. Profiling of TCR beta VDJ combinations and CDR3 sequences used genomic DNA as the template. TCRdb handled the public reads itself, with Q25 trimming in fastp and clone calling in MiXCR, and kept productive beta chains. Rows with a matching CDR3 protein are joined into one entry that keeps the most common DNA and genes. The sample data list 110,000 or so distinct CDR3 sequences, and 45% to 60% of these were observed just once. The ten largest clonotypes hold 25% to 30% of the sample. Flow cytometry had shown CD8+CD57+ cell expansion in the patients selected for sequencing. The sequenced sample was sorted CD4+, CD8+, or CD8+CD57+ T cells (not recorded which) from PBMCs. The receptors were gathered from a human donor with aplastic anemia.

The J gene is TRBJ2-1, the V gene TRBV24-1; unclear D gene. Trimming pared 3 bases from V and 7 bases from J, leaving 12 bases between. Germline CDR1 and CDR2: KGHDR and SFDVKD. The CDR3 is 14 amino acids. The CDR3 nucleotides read TGTGCCACCAGTGATACCGGACGGTATAATGAGCAGTTCTTC. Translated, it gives CATSDTGRYNEQFF.

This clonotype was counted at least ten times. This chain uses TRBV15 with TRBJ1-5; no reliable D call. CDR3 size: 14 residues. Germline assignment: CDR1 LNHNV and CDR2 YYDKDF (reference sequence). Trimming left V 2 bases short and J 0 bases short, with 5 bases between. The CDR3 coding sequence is TGTGCCACCAGCAGAAAGAATAGCAATCAGCCCCAGCATTTT. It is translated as CATSRKNSNQPQHF.

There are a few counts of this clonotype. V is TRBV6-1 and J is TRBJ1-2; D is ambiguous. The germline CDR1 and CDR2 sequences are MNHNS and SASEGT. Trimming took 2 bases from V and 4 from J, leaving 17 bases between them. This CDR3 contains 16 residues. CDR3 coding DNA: TGTGCCAGCAGTGAATTTTTGGGCTCCTTAGGCTATGGCTACACCTTC. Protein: CASSEFLGSLGYGYTF.

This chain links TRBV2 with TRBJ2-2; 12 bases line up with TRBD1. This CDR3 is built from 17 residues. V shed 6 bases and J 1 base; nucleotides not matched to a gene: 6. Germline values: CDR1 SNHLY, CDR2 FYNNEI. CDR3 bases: TGTGCCAGCAGAAGGGGACAGGGGGCACGGAACACCGGGGAGCTGTTTTTT. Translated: CASRRGQGARNTGELFF.

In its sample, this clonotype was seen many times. CDR3 sequence (DNA): TGTGCCAGCAGCCGACAGGGGGTAAGGTACAATGAGCAGTTCTTC. Translating gives CASSRQGVRYNEQFF. V gene TRBV11-1 combines with J gene TRBJ2-1; 9 nucleotides line up with TRBD1. This CDR3 has 15 amino acids. CDR1 and CDR2 (germline): SGHAT, FQDESV (reference sequence). Trimming removed 5 bases from V and 4 bases from J; junction bases left unmatched: 6. The full variable domain, completed using reference TRBV11-1 and TRBJ2-1, is EAEVAQSPRYKITEKSQAVAFWCDPISGHATLYWYRQILGQGPELLVQFQDESVVDDSQLPKDRFSAERLKGVDSTLKIQPAELGDSAMYLCASSRQGVRYNEQFFGPGTRLTVL.

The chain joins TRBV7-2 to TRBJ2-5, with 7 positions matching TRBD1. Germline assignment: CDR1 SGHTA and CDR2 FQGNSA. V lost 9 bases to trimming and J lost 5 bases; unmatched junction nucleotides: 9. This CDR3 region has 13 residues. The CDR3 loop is CASMGQFGETQYF. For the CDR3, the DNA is TGTGCCAGTATGGGACAGTTCGGGGAGACCCAGTACTTC.

CDR3 sequence reads: CSARVFGLAGQETQYF. CDR3 nucleotide sequence: TGCAGTGCTAGGGTCTTCGGCCTAGCGGGCCAAGAGACCCAGTACTTC. This chain joins TRBV20-1 and TRBJ2-5; 8 bases fit TRBD2. Germline CDR1 and CDR2: DFQATT and SNEGSKA (reference sequence). The CDR3 covers 16 residues. V was pared by 3 bases and J by 1 base, with 10 bases of the junction left unmatched.

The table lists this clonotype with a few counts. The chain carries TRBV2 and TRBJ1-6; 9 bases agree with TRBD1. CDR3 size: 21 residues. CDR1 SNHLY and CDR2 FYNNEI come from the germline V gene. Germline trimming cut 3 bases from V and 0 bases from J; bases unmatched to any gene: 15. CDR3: CASSEPNSGTGHFSYNSPLHF. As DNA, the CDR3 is TGTGCCAGCAGTGAGCCCAATTCCGGGACAGGGCACTTCTCCTATAATTCACCCCTCCACTTT. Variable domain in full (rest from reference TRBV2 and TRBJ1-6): EPEVTQTPSHQVTQMGQEVILRCVPISNHLYFYWYRQILGQKVEFLVSFYNNEISEKSEIFDDQFSVERPDGSNFTLKIRSTKLEDSAMYFCASSEPNSGTGHFSYNSPLHFGNGTRLTVT.

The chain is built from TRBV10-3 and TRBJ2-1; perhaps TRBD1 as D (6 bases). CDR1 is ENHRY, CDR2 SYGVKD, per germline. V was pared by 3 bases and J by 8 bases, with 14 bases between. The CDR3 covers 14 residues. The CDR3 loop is CAISDSTGDDEQFF. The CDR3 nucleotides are TGTGCCATCAGTGATTCGACAGGAGACGATGAGCAGTTCTTC.

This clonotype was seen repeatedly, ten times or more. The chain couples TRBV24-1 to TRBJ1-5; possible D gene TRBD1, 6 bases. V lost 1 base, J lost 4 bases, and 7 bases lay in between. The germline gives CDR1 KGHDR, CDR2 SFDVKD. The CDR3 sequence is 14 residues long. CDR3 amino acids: CATSDFGTNQPQHF. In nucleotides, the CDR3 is TGTGCCACCAGTGATTTCGGGACAAATCAGCCCCAGCATTTT.

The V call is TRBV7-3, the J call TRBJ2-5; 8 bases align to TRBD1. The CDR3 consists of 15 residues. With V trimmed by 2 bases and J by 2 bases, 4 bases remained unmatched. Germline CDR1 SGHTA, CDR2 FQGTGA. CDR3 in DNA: TGTGCCAGCAGCTTACCCAGGACAGGGCAAGAGACCCAGTACTTC. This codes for CASSLPRTGQETQYF.

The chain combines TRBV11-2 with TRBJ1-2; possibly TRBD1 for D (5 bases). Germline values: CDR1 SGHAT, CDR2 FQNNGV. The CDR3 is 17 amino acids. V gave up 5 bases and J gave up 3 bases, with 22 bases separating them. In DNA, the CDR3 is TGTGCCAGCAGCCCAAACCGCGGGACTGAAATAGACTATGGCTACACCTTC. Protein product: CASSPNRGTEIDYGYTF.

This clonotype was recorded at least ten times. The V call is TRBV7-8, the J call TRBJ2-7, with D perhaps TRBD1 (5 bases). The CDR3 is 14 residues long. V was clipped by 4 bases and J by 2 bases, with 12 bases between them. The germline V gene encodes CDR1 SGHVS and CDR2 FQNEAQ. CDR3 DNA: TGTGCCAGCAGCTCCTTTGCAGGGACCTACGAGCAGTACTTC. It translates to CASSSFAGTYEQYF.

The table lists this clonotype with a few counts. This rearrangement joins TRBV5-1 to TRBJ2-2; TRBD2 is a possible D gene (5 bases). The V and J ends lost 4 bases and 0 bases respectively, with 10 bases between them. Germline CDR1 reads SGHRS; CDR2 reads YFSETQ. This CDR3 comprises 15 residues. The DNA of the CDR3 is TGCGCCAGCAGCCCCTGGGGAGCGAACACCGGGGAGCTGTTTTTT. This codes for CASSPWGANTGELFF.

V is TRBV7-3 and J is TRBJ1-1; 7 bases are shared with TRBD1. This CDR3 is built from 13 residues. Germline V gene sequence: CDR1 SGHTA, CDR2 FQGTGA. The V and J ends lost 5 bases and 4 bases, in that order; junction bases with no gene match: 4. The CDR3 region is CASSPSGGTEAFF. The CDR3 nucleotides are TGTGCCAGCAGCCCTTCAGGGGGCACTGAAGCTTTCTTT.

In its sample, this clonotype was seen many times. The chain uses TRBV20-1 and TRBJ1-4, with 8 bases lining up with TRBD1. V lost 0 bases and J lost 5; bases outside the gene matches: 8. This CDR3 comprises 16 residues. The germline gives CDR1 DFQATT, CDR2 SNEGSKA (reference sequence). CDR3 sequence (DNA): TGCAGTGCTAGAGAGCAACCGGGACAGGAGAATGAAAAACTGTTTTTT. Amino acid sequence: CSAREQPGQENEKLFF.

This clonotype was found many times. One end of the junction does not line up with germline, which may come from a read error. CDR3 nucleotide sequence: TGTGCCAGCAGGTCATCGGACTTC. This translates into CASRSSDF. The chain joins TRBV6-6 to TRBJ2-7; D is uncertain. Per the germline V gene, CDR1 is MNHNY and CDR2 is SVGAGI (reference sequence). This CDR3 comprises 8 residues.

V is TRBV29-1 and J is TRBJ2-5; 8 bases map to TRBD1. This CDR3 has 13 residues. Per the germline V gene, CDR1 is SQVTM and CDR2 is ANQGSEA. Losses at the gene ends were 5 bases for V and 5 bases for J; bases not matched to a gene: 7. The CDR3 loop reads CSVRQGIGETQYF. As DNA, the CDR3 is TGCAGCGTTCGACAGGGGATAGGGGAGACCCAGTACTTC.

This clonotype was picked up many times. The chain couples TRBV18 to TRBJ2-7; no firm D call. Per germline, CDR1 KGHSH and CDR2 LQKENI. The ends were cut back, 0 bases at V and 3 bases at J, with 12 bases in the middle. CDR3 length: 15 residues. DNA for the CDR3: TGTGCCAGCTCACCACCGATCCCAACCATCTACGAGCAGTACTTC. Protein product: CASSPPIPTIYEQYF.

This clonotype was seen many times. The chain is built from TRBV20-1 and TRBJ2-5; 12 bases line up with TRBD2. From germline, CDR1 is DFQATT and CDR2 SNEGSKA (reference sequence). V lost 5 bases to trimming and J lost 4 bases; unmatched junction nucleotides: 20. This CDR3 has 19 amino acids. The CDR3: CSARQRTSGEWESLETQYF. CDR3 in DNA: TGCAGTGCTCGACAACGGACTAGCGGGGAGTGGGAGTCGTTAGAGACCCAGTACTTC.

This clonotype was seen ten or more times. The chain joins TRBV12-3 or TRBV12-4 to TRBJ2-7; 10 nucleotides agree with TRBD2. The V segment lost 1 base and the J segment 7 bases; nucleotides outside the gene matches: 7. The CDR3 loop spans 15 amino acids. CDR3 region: CASSLDLAGVGEQYF. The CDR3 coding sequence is TGTGCCAGCAGTTTAGATCTAGCGGGAGTCGGGGAGCAGTACTTC.

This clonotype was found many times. The CDR3 region is CASSASGDTGELFF. The CDR3 DNA sequence: TGTGCCAGCAGTGCTAGCGGGGACACCGGGGAGCTGTTTTTT. The chain carries TRBV6-4 and TRBJ2-2; 9 bases match TRBD2. The CDR3 has 14 amino acids. Germline V gene lookup returns CDR1 MRHNA and CDR2 SNTAGT. Trimming removed 4 bases from V and 3 bases from J; junction bases left unmatched: 0.

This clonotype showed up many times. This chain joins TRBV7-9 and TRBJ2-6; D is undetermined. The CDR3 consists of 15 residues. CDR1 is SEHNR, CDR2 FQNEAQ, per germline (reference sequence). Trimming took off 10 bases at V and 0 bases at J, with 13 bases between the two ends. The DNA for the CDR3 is TGTGCCACCTTTATGACGGTCTCTGGGGCCAACGTCCTGACTTTC. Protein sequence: CATFMTVSGANVLTF.

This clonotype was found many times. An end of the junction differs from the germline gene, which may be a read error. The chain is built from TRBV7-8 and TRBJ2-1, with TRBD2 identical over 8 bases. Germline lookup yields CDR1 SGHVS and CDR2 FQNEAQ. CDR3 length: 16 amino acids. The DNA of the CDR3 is TGTACCAGCCGGGACCGGCGGCGGGGGGTAGACAATGAGCAGTTCTTC. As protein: CTSRDRRRGVDNEQFF.

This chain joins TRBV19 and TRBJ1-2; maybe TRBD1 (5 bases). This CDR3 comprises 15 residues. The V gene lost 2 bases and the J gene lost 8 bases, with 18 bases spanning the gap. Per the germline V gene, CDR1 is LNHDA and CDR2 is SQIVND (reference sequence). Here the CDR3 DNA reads TGTGCCAGTAGTATAAACTATGGGGCAGGGTTAGGCTACACCTTC. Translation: CASSINYGAGLGYTF.

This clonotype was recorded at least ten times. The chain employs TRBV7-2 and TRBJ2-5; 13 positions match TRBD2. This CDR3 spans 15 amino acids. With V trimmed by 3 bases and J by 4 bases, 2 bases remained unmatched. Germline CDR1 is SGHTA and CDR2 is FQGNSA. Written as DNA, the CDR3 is TGTGCCAGCAGCTTCTGGACTAGCGGGAGAGAGACCCAGTACTTC. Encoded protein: CASSFWTSGRETQYF.

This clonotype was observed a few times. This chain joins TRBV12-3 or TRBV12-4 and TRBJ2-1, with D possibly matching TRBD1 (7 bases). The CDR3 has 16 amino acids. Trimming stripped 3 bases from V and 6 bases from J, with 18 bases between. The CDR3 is CASSFQGGDGRNEQFF. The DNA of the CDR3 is TGTGCCAGCAGTTTCCAGGGGGGCGATGGCCGCAATGAGCAGTTCTTC.

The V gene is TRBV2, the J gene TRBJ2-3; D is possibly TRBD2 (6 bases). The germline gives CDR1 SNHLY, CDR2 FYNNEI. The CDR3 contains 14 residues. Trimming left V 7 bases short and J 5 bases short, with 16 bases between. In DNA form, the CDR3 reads TGTGCCAGCAACCTCCCGGGAGTTGAAGATACGCAGTATTTT. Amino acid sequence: CASNLPGVEDTQYF.

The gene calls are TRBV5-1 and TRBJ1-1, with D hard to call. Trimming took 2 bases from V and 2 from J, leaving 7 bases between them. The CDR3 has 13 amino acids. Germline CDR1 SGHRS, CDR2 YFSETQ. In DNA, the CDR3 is TGCGCCAGCAGCTTCACAGTTAACACTGAAGCTTTCTTT. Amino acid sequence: CASSFTVNTEAFF.

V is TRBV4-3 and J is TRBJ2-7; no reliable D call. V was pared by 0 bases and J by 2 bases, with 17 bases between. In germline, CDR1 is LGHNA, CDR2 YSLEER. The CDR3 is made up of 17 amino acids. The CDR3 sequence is CASSQDRGSVPPYEQYF. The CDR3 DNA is TGCGCCAGCAGCCAAGATCGTGGCAGTGTACCTCCCTACGAGCAGTACTTC.